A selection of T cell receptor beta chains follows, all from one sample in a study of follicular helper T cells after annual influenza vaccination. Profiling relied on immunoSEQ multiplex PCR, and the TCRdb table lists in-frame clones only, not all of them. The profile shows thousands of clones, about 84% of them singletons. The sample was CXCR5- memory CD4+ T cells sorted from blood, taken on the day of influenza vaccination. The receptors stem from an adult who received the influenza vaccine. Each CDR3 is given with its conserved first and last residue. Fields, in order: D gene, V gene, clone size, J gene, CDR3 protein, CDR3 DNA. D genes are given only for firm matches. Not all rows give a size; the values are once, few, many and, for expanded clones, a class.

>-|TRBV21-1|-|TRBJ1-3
CASSYSEGTGNTIYF
TGTGCCAGCAGCTACTCCGAGGGGACTGGAAACACCATATATTTT
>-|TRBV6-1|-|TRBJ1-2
CASSAEGKYGYTF
TGTGCCAGCAGTGCGGAAGGGAAGTATGGCTACACCTTC
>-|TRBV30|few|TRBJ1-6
CAWSVGQGVSPLHF
TGTGCCTGGAGTGTAGGGCAGGGCGTTTCACCCCTCCACTTT
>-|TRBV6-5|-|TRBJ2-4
CASSYSASGAKNIQYF
TGTGCCAGCAGTTACTCAGCCAGCGGAGCCAAAAACATTCAGTACTTC
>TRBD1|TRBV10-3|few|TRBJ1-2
CAISADRQGLEGYTF
TGTGCCATCAGTGCTGATAGACAGGGATTGGAAGGCTACACCTTC
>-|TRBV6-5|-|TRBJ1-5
CASSYDGNQPQHF
TGTGCCAGCAGTTACGACGGCAATCAGCCCCAGCATTTT
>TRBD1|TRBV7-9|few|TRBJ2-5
CASSFGSPGQQETQYF
TGTGCCAGCAGCTTCGGCTCCCCGGGACAGCAAGAGACCCAGTACTTC
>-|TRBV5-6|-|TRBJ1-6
CASSFSPPGSPLHF
TGTGCCAGCAGCTTTTCCCCCCCTGGGTCACCCCTCCACTTT
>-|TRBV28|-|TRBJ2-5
CATQGGPPAQYF
TGTGCCACCCAGGGGGGGCCCCCGGCCCAGTACTTC
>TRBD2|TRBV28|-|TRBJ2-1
CASSLSASGRMVHYNEQFF
TGTGCCAGCAGTTTATCCGCCAGCGGGAGGATGGTTCACTACAATGAGCAGTTCTTC
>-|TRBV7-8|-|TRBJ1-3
CASSLKNTIYF
TGTGCCAGCAGCTTAAAGAACACCATATATTTT
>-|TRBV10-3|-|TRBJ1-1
CAINSDGNTEAFF
TGTGCCATCAACTCGGACGGAAACACTGAAGCTTTCTTT
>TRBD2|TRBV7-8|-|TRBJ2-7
CASSLRAGGRSYEQYF
TGTGCCAGCAGCCTTAGAGCGGGAGGACGGTCCTACGAGCAGTACTTC
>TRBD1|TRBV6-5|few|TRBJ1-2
CASSYSGTGNYGYTF
TGTGCCAGCAGTTACTCCGGGACAGGAAACTATGGCTACACCTTC
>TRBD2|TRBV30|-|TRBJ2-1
CAWSQGLAGRPEQFF
TGTGCCTGGAGTCAAGGACTAGCGGGACGCCCGGAGCAGTTCTTC
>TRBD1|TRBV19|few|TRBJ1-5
CASSFGQGAQPQHF
TGTGCCAGTAGTTTCGGACAGGGGGCACAGCCCCAGCATTTT
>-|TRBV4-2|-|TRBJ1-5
CASSRTTEGNSNQPQHF
TGTGCCAGCAGCCGAACCACGGAGGGAAATAGCAATCAGCCCCAGCATTTT
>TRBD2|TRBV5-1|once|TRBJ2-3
CASSQRAGRGTDTQYF
TGCGCCAGCAGCCAGCGGGCGGGGAGGGGCACAGATACGCAGTATTTT
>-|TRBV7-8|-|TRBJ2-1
CASSLGGRIENEQFF
TGTGCCAGCAGCTTAGGGGGCAGGATAGAGAATGAGCAGTTCTTC
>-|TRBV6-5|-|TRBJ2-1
CASSYLGSAQFF
TGTGCCAGCAGTTACTTGGGTAGCGCTCAGTTCTTC
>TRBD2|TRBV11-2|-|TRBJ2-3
CASSLRLSGRGTDTQYF
TGTGCCAGCAGCCTCCGGTTAAGCGGGAGAGGCACAGATACGCAGTATTTT
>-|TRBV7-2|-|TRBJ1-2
CASSATGGVRGYTF
TGTGCCAGCAGCGCCACGGGAGGGGTCCGCGGCTACACCTTC
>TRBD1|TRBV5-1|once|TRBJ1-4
CASSLGQGAEKLFF
TGCGCCAGCAGCCTCGGACAGGGCGCGGAAAAACTGTTTTTT
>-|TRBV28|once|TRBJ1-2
CASRTQTGYGYTF
TGTGCCAGCAGGACCCAGACAGGCTATGGCTACACCTTC
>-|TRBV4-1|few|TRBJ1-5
CASSQEVGSPQHF
TGCGCCAGCAGCCAAGAGGTCGGCTCGCCCCAGCATTTT